The 20 T cell receptor beta chains presented below share a single source sample, sequenced in a study of molecular identifiers for immune sequencing clone quantification. TCRdb re-derived calls from the PCR reads in MiXCR, one entry per CDR3 protein. This table holds around 480,000 distinct CDR3 sequences, approximately 25% found once. The source material was naive CD8+ T cells from blood, with Jurkat cell RNA spiked in. The subset denotes: FACS-sorted CD8+CD4-CCR7+CD45RA+ naive T cells. Receptors were obtained from a human donor in good health. Some libraries in this study had Jurkat cell RNA spiked in.

Turning to this clonotype: A much larger clone is a single base away; this may be a read error. The chain employs TRBV7-9 and TRBJ2-1; D is uncertain. The CDR3 runs 16 residues. Per the germline V gene, CDR1 is SEHNR and CDR2 is FQNEAQ (reference sequence). The CDR3 DNA reads as TGTGCCAGCAGCTTAGTATGGTCAGGCGCGCACGATGACCAGTTCTTC. Translated: CASSLVWSGAHDDQFF.

The sample holds a few counts of this clonotype. The chain joins TRBV5-6 to TRBJ1-2; 8 bases fit TRBD1. V lost 3 bases and J lost 4; bases outside the gene matches: 11. CDR1 and CDR2 (germline): SGHDT, YYEEEE. The CDR3 is made up of 16 amino acids. The CDR3 DNA is TGTGCCAGCAGCTCAATACAGGGGGTAGCTTCCTATGGCTACACCTTC. Translating gives CASSSIQGVASYGYTF.

This clonotype was found a few times. This may stem from a read error, because a much larger clone lies one nucleotide away. This chain joins TRBV5-5 and TRBJ2-3; D is unclear. The CDR3 sequence is 15 residues long. Germline V gene sequence: CDR1 SGHKS, CDR2 YYEKEE (reference sequence). The CDR3 bases are TGTGCCGGCAGCTTGGAATTGGTTAGCACAGATACGCAGTATTTT. Its translation is CAGSLELVSTDTQYF.

This clonotype was detected many times. The CDR3 reads CASSQLDRGQETQYF. CDR3 DNA: TGTGCCAGCAGCCAACTGGACAGGGGCCAAGAGACCCAGTACTTC. This sequence joins TRBV5-4 and TRBJ2-5; 9 positions match TRBD1. With 4 bases clipped from V and 1 base from J, the junction kept 5 bases outside the gene matches. Germline assignment: CDR1 SGHNT and CDR2 YYREEE (reference sequence). The CDR3 consists of 15 residues.

This clonotype was seen repeatedly, ten times or more. This chain links TRBV7-2 with TRBJ1-1; a possible D gene is TRBD1 (5 bases). In germline, CDR1 is SGHTA, CDR2 FQGNSA. This CDR3 is 12 amino acids long. The germline V and J ends were trimmed by 1 base and 8 bases, with 8 bases remaining between them. The CDR3 bases are TGTGCCAGCAGCTTAGAGTCAGGGGAAGCTTTCTTT. Amino acid sequence: CASSLESGEAFF.

The count of this clonotype is one. A much bigger clone sits one base away, suggesting this may be a read error. V and J are TRBV27 and TRBJ2-2, with a tentative D call TRBD2 (5 bases). Germline CDR1 and CDR2: MNHEY and SMNVEV (reference sequence). This CDR3 has 16 amino acids. CDR3 DNA sequence: TGTGCCAGCAGTCCTCAGACGGAGTGGAACACCGGGGAGCTGCTTTTT. It translates to CASSPQTEWNTGELLF.

This clonotype appeared a few times. V and J are TRBV14 and TRBJ2-1; 7 bases map to TRBD2. The CDR3 runs to 14 residues. J was trimmed by 8 bases and V by 4 bases; bases with no gene match: 8. Germline V gene lookup returns CDR1 SGHDN and CDR2 FVKESK. For the CDR3, the DNA is TGTGCCAGCAGCCGGGTGGGCGGGAGTTATGAGCAGTTCTTC. Its translation: CASSRVGGSYEQFF.

This clonotype was recorded only once. The CDR3 protein is CAWGTGIGTQYF. CDR3 bases: TGTGCCTGGGGGACAGGGATCGGGACCCAGTACTTC. V usage is TRBV30 and J usage is TRBJ2-5; 9 nucleotides match TRBD1. Germline V gene sequence: CDR1 GTSNPN, CDR2 SVGIG (reference sequence). The trim removed 5 bases at V and 7 bases at J, leaving 5 bases unmatched. CDR3 size: 12 residues.

This chain connects TRBV27 to TRBJ1-5, with D possibly TRBD1 on 6 matching bases. CDR1 is MNHEY, CDR2 SMNVEV, per germline (reference sequence). With 2 bases removed from V and 4 bases from J, the gap between germline ends came to 9 bases. The CDR3 runs to 14 residues. This CDR3 is CASSLQGINQPQHF. Written as DNA, the CDR3 is TGTGCCAGCAGTTTACAGGGGATAAATCAGCCCCAGCATTTT.

Comments on this clonotype: A read error may account for a junction end that differs from germline. The J gene is TRBJ2-2, the V gene TRBV4-1, with D unresolved. Per germline, CDR1 MGHRA and CDR2 YSYEKL. The CDR3 has 14 residues. Written as DNA, the CDR3 is TGCGCCAGCTGCCAAGATCCGATGACCGGGGAGCTGTTTTTT. Translating it yields CASCQDPMTGELFF.

This clonotype was seen only a few times. The rearrangement links TRBV19 to TRBJ2-1; D is ambiguous. The CDR3 extends over 16 amino acids. Trimming shortened V by 0 bases and J by 5 bases, and 14 bases separated the two germline ends. The germline gives CDR1 LNHDA, CDR2 SQIVND (reference sequence). The CDR3, as DNA: TGTGCCAGTAGTATAGACGCAATACCACTTGACAATGAGCAGTTCTTC. Translation: CASSIDAIPLDNEQFF.

This clonotype was found many times. This chain joins TRBV7-9 and TRBJ1-5; D call uncertain. CDR1 and CDR2 from the germline V gene are SEHNR and FQNEAQ (reference sequence). The ends were cut back, 1 base at V and 4 bases at J, with 5 bases in the middle. This CDR3 comprises 13 residues. CDR3 residues: CASSLGENQPQHF. CDR3 nucleotide sequence: TGTGCCAGCAGCTTAGGCGAAAATCAGCCCCAGCATTTT. Full variable domain (remainder filled in from reference TRBV7-9 and TRBJ1-5): DTGVSQNPRHKITKRGQNVTFRCDPISEHNRLYWYRQTLGQGPEFLTYFQNEAQLEKSRLLSDRFSAERPKGSFSTLEIQRTEQGDSAMYLCASSLGENQPQHFGDGTRLSIL.

Many counts were recorded for this clonotype. This chain uses TRBV7-9 with TRBJ1-5; D might be TRBD1 (5 bases). CDR3 size: 16 residues. V was pared by 1 base and J by 0 bases, with 10 bases between. Germline V gene sequence: CDR1 SEHNR, CDR2 FQNEAQ (reference sequence). The CDR3, as DNA: TGTGCCAGCAGCTTAGTGACAGTAAATAGCAATCAGCCCCAGCATTTT. Its translation: CASSLVTVNSNQPQHF.

In its sample, this clonotype was seen many times. CDR3 in amino acids: CASSPPSFTSTDTQYF. In nucleotides, the CDR3 is TGTGCCAGCAGCCCCCCCTCGTTCACTAGCACAGATACGCAGTATTTT. The chain uses TRBV7-9 and TRBJ2-3; no reliable D call. Looked up from germline, CDR1 is SEHNR and CDR2 is FQNEAQ (reference sequence). V was cut by 5 bases and J by 0 bases, with 15 bases left in between. The CDR3 has 16 residues.

V is TRBV7-9 and J is TRBJ2-3; 8 bases line up with TRBD2. Per germline, CDR1 SEHNR and CDR2 FQNEAQ (reference sequence). V shed 5 bases, J shed 3 bases, and the junction held 10 bases outside the gene matches. CDR3 length: 16 amino acids. The DNA of the CDR3 is TGTGCCAGCAGCCCCCTATCAGCGGGGGCTACAGATACGCAGTATTTT. This codes for CASSPLSAGATDTQYF.

The CDR3 DNA reads as TGTGCCAGCAGCTTAGAAAAATACAATGAGCAGTTCTTC. This gives the protein CASSLEKYNEQFF. The J gene is TRBJ2-1, the V gene TRBV11-3; the D is unclear. Germline lookup yields CDR1 SGHNT and CDR2 YENEEA. CDR3 length: 13 residues. Trimming took 0 bases from V and 4 from J, leaving 4 bases between them. The variable domain in full, completed from reference TRBV11-3 and TRBJ2-1, reads EAGVVQSPRYKIIEKKQPVAFWCNPISGHNTLYWYLQNLGQGPELLIRYENEEAVDDSQLPKDRFSAERLKGVDSTLKIQPAELGDSAVYLCASSLEKYNEQFFGPGTRLTVL.

In its sample, this clonotype was seen many times. The V and J genes are TRBV7-9 and TRBJ2-4, with 11 nucleotides matching TRBD2. Germline-derived CDR1 and CDR2 are SEHNR and FQNEAQ (reference sequence). The CDR3 has 16 amino acids. V trimming: 4 bases; J trimming: 5 bases; junction bases outside the gene matches: 7. CDR3 region: CASSSKLAGEENIQYF. The CDR3 DNA reads as TGTGCCAGCAGCTCAAAACTAGCGGGAGAGGAAAACATTCAGTACTTC.

J is TRBJ1-3 and V is TRBV10-2; tentatively, D is TRBD1 (6 bases). In germline, CDR1 is WSHSY, CDR2 SAAADI. The V end lost 6 bases, the J end lost 5 bases, and 32 bases lay between the germline ends. The CDR3 extends over 20 amino acids. CDR3 sequence (DNA): TGCGCCAGCAGAGAGATGACAGGAACAGATCCTTTGAGTTATCGAAACACCATATATTTT. Translating gives CASREMTGTDPLSYRNTIYF.

With respect to this clonotype: This sequence may be a read error, since a much larger clone differs from it by one base. This CDR3 fails to terminate in the conserved phenylalanine or tryptophan, so it likely reflects a read error. The gene calls are TRBV6-2 or TRBV6-3 and TRBJ1-5, with D unclear. The germline V gene encodes CDR1 MNHEY and CDR2 SVGEGT. The CDR3 has 16 amino acids. V shed 4 bases and J shed 0 bases, with 13 bases lying between them. The CDR3 is CASSFWEDYSNQPQHL. CDR3 DNA: TGTGCCAGCAGTTTTTGGGAGGACTATAGCAATCAGCCCCAGCATCTT.

This clonotype was observed at least ten times. The rearrangement uses TRBV13 and TRBJ1-1; D not resolved. Germline V lookup: CDR1 PRHDT, CDR2 FYEKMQ (reference sequence). The CDR3 totals 15 residues. V gave up 0 bases and J gave up 1 base, with 9 bases separating them. CDR3 in amino acids: CASSLGVTTNTEAFF. The CDR3 DNA sequence: TGTGCCAGCAGCTTAGGGGTTACTACGAACACTGAAGCTTTCTTT.